This TCR beta chain originates from a study of beta chain features in type 1 diabetes. Study overall: Age, gender and cell yields were alike across patients and healthy donors. Sorted cells numbering over 95,000,000 were examined across all samples.

The whole isolated RNA underwent reverse transcription, so sequencing captured expressed TCRB transcripts. Sequencing was performed with immunoSEQ multiplex PCR; in TCRdb, only in-frame clones are kept and a portion is missing. The sample lists hundreds of thousands of clones; about 32% were seen once. Unmatched junction bases numbered 7, after V lost 3 bases and J lost 2 bases. This CDR3 is built from 14 residues. Germline V CDR1 and CDR2: GTSNPN, SVGIG (reference sequence). This clone has only a few counts. The TCR was taken from a man aged 18 to 35 in good health. The chain joins TRBV30 to TRBJ2-7; TRBD2 agrees at 7 bases. Material: naive CD4+ T cells from blood. The CDR3 protein is CAWRMTSRAYEQYF. In DNA form, the CDR3 reads TGTGCCTGGAGGATGACTAGCCGCGCCTACGAGCAGTACTTC. Drawing the rest from reference TRBV30 and TRBJ2-7, the complete variable domain is SQTIHQWPATLVQPVGSPLSLECTVEGTSNPNLYWYRQAAGRGLQLLFYSVGIGQISSEVPQNLSASRPQDRQFILSSKKLLLSDSGFYLCAWRMTSRAYEQYFGPGTRLTVT.